The 20 T cell receptor beta chains in this list originate from one sample, sequenced in a study of blood T cell repertoires in COVID-19. TCRdb keeps only in-frame clones here, not all; method: immunoSEQ multiplex PCR. The sample consists of 200,000 to 300,000 clones, roughly four fifths of them appearing once. The sample comprised peripheral blood. The receptors originated from a woman aged 70-85 years with acute or convalescent COVID-19.

The chain uses TRBV19 and TRBJ1-5; D call uncertain. CDR1 and CDR2 from the germline V gene are LNHDA and SQIVND (reference sequence). The length of the CDR3 is 13 residues. Trimming took 1 base from V and 7 from J, leaving 8 bases between them. CDR3: CASSIGIEQPQHF. The DNA for the CDR3 is TGTGCCAGTAGTATAGGTATAGAGCAGCCCCAGCATTTT.

The V and J genes are TRBV7-8 and TRBJ1-1; 9 bases align to TRBD1. There are 12 residues in the CDR3. Germline lookup yields CDR1 SGHVS and CDR2 FQNEAQ. V was pared by 5 bases and J by 10 bases, with 5 bases of the junction left unmatched. The CDR3, as DNA: TGTGCCAGCAGCCAATCGGGACAGGGAGCTTTCTTT. Its protein is CASSQSGQGAFF. Complete variable domain (other parts from reference TRBV7-8 and TRBJ1-1): GAGVSQSPRYKVAKRGQDVALRCDPISGHVSLFWYQQALGQGPEFLTYFQNEAQLDKSGLPSDRFFAERPEGSVSTLKIQRTQQEDSAVYLCASSQSGQGAFFGQGTRLTVV.

The genes are TRBV10-3 and TRBJ2-6, with TRBD1 matching over 8 bases. The ends lost 1 base at V and 1 base at J; junction bases unmatched: 6. CDR3 length: 18 amino acids. Germline loops: CDR1 ENHRY, CDR2 SYGVKD. The CDR3 nucleotides read TGTGCCATCAGTGAGTTTTCAGGGGGCGCTTCTGGGGCCAACGTCCTGACTTTC. Residues: CAISEFSGGASGANVLTF.

The chain uses TRBV14 and TRBJ2-3; weak D call: TRBD2 (5 bases). V lost 0 bases to trimming and J lost 6 bases, with 16 bases between them. This CDR3 has 16 amino acids. CDR1 and CDR2 from the germline V gene are SGHDN and FVKESK. The CDR3: CASSQDPSRSQDTQYF. The DNA of the CDR3 is TGTGCCAGCAGCCAAGACCCTAGCCGGAGCCAGGATACGCAGTATTTT.

The J gene is TRBJ1-2, the V gene TRBV6-5; tentatively, D is TRBD1 (6 bases). Trimming removed 6 bases from V and 8 bases from J, with 19 bases in between. The CDR3 covers 14 residues. Germline CDR1 reads MNHEY; CDR2 reads SVGAGI. DNA for the CDR3: TGTGCCAGCAGCCCCGCGGCAGGGGTAAGCGGCTACACCTTC. It encodes CASSPAAGVSGYTF.

The V call is TRBV27, the J call TRBJ1-4; 7 bases line up with TRBD1. From germline, CDR1 is MNHEY and CDR2 SMNVEV (reference sequence). The V gene end was trimmed by 4 bases and the J gene end by 5 bases; junction bases not matched to a gene: 7. This CDR3 is built from 15 residues. The CDR3 region has the DNA TGTGCCAGCAGTTCAACGGGACAGCAAAATGAAAAACTGTTTTTT. This sequence encodes CASSSTGQQNEKLFF.

This chain links TRBV7-2 with TRBJ2-3, with 7 bases identical to TRBD2. The trim removed 5 bases at V and 0 bases at J, leaving 5 bases unmatched. Looked up from germline, CDR1 is SGHTA and CDR2 is FQGNSA. The CDR3 totals 15 residues. CDR3 nucleotide sequence: TGTGCCAGCAGCACCTGGACTAGTAGCACAGATACGCAGTATTTT. This sequence encodes CASSTWTSSTDTQYF.

This sequence joins TRBV6-5 and TRBJ1-5, with 8 bases fitting TRBD1. Trimming took 8 bases from V and 5 from J; bases not matched to a gene: 8. The CDR3 runs 14 residues. The germline V gene encodes CDR1 MNHEY and CDR2 SVGAGI. CDR3 nucleotide sequence: TGTGCCAGCCGTCAGGGGGCTCATGATCAGCCCCAGCATTTT. It translates to CASRQGAHDQPQHF.

With regard to this clone: One end of the junction fails to match germline, which may point to a read error. The V call is TRBV15, the J call TRBJ2-4, with 10 bases matching TRBD1. Germline CDR1 LNHNV, CDR2 YYDKDF (reference sequence). This CDR3 region has 13 residues. CDR3 amino acids: CATSRDTTDRGDF. The CDR3 DNA sequence: TGTGCCACCAGCAGAGATACCACGGACAGGGGGGACTTC.

The chain carries TRBV7-9 and TRBJ1-1; D is possibly TRBD1 (5 bases). This CDR3 comprises 13 residues. From germline, CDR1 is SEHNR and CDR2 FQNEAQ (reference sequence). The ends were cut back, 3 bases at V and 1 base at J, with 6 bases in the middle. This CDR3 reads CASSFTGNTEAFF. The CDR3 DNA is TGTGCCAGCAGCTTTACAGGGAACACTGAAGCTTTCTTT. The full variable domain, in which reference TRBV7-9 and TRBJ1-1 provide the parts outside the CDR3, is DTGVSQNPRHKITKRGQNVTFRCDPISEHNRLYWYRQTLGQGPEFLTYFQNEAQLEKSRLLSDRFSAERPKGSFSTLEIQRTEQGDSAMYLCASSFTGNTEAFFGQGTRLTVV.

This chain connects TRBV11-3 to TRBJ2-1; 7 nucleotides agree with TRBD1. The CDR3 is 15 amino acids. Unmatched junction bases numbered 5, after V lost 3 bases and J lost 3 bases. Germline CDR1 and CDR2: SGHNT and YENEEA. This chain's CDR3 is CASSFGQGVYNEQFF. For the CDR3, the DNA is TGTGCCAGCAGCTTTGGTCAGGGGGTCTACAATGAGCAGTTCTTC.

The J gene is TRBJ1-3, the V gene TRBV19, with D uncertain. Germline loops: CDR1 LNHDA, CDR2 SQIVND (reference sequence). Trimming took off 9 bases at V and 4 bases at J, with 16 bases between the two ends. CDR3 size: 14 residues. The CDR3 DNA reads as TGTGCCAGCCGAAGTGCCGGGGAGGGAAACACCATATATTTT. Amino acids: CASRSAGEGNTIYF.

The chain recombines TRBV4-2 with TRBJ1-2; D may be TRBD1 (6 bases). The CDR3 consists of 15 residues. Germline V lookup: CDR1 LGHNA, CDR2 YNFKEQ. V gave up 1 base and J gave up 2 bases, with 11 bases separating them. As DNA, the CDR3 is TGTGCCAGCAGCCAAGGACAGGTCGAGAACTATGGCTACACCTTC. Its translation: CASSQGQVENYGYTF.

The sample holds one count of this clone. CDR3 in amino acids: CASSVGQGSFDTEAFF. For the CDR3, the DNA is TGTGCCAGCAGCGTAGGACAGGGTTCGTTTGATACTGAAGCTTTCTTT. The V and J genes are TRBV7-9 and TRBJ1-1, with 8 bases fitting TRBD1. The CDR3 totals 16 residues. With 5 bases clipped from V and 5 bases from J, the junction kept 13 bases outside the gene matches. In germline, CDR1 is SEHNR, CDR2 FQNEAQ (reference sequence).

This chain uses TRBV19 with TRBJ2-7; the D is unclear. Germline V lookup: CDR1 LNHDA, CDR2 SQIVND (reference sequence). V lost 3 bases to trimming and J lost 5 bases, with 14 bases between them. The CDR3 totals 14 residues. The CDR3 reads CASSIGRVSDEQYF. The CDR3 DNA reads TGTGCCAGTAGTATCGGCCGGGTGTCGGACGAGCAGTACTTC.

V is TRBV7-2 and J is TRBJ1-6; weak D call: TRBD1 (6 bases). CDR1 is SGHTA, CDR2 FQGNSA, per germline. Trimming took off 1 base at V and 7 bases at J, with 8 bases between the two ends. This CDR3 is 14 amino acids long. In DNA, the CDR3 is TGTGCCAGCAGCTTAGGGACAGCGAATTCACCCCTCCACTTT. It encodes CASSLGTANSPLHF.

The chain has TRBV2 and TRBJ2-7, with TRBD1 identical over 8 bases. Per germline, CDR1 SNHLY and CDR2 FYNNEI. V was clipped by 11 bases and J by 3 bases; unmatched bases: 12. The CDR3 spans 14 residues. The CDR3: CAGDIGQGVYEQYF. The CDR3 DNA is TGTGCCGGGGACATCGGACAGGGCGTCTACGAGCAGTACTTC.

The chain combines TRBV3-1 (or the pseudogene TRBV3-2) with TRBJ1-2; no clear D gene. CDR1 LGHDT and CDR2 YNNKEL come from the germline V gene (reference sequence). CDR3 size: 21 residues. The V and J ends lost 0 bases and 0 bases respectively, with 26 bases between them. CDR3 protein: CASSQEGSGYRYRSTNYGYTF. The CDR3 DNA reads as TGTGCCAGCAGCCAAGAGGGTTCCGGGTACCGATACCGAAGCACTAACTATGGCTACACCTTC.

This clone was seen only a few times. The chain carries TRBV29-1 and TRBJ1-2; D is ambiguous. This CDR3 contains 12 residues. V was trimmed by 7 bases and J by 5 bases, leaving 14 bases between them. Per germline, CDR1 SQVTM and CDR2 ANQGSEA. The CDR3 sequence: CSADSFGYGYTF. The CDR3 DNA reads TGCAGCGCCGACTCGTTTGGGTATGGCTACACCTTC.

The chain combines TRBV29-1 with TRBJ2-1; the D gene is possibly TRBD2 (6 bases). The CDR3 covers 14 residues. The germline V and J ends were trimmed by 0 bases and 7 bases, with 13 bases remaining between them. The germline V gene encodes CDR1 SQVTM and CDR2 ANQGSEA. The CDR3 is CSVEDLVTRNEQFF. CDR3 nucleotide sequence: TGCAGCGTTGAAGATCTTGTGACTAGGAATGAGCAGTTCTTC.